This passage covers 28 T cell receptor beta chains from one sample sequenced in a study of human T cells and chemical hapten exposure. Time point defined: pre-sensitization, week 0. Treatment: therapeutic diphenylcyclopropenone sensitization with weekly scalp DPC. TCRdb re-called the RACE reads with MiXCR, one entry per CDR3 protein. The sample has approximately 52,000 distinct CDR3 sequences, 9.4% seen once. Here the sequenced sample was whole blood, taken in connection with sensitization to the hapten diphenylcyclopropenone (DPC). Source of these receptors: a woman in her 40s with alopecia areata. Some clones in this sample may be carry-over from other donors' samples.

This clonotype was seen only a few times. CDR3 region: CASSSRPPLEAFF. CDR3 bases: TGTGCCAGCAGCTCTCGTCCCCCTCTTGAAGCTTTCTTT. The chain links TRBV7-2 to TRBJ1-1; D ambiguous. The CDR3 spans 13 residues. V was shortened by 4 bases and J by 7 bases, with 13 bases between the two germline ends. The germline CDR1 and CDR2 sequences are SGHTA and FQGNSA.

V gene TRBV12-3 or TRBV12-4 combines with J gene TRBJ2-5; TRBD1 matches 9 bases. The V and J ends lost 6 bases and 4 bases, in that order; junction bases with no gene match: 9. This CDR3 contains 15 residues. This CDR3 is CASSPGQGTGETQYF. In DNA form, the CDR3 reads TGTGCCAGCAGCCCGGGACAGGGAACAGGAGAGACCCAGTACTTC.

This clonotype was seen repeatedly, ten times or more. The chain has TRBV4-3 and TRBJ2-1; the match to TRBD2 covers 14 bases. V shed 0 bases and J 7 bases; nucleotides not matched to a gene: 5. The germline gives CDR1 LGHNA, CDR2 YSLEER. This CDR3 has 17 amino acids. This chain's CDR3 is CASSQDRGTSGGNEQFF. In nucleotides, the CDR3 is TGCGCCAGCAGCCAAGATCGCGGGACTAGCGGGGGTAATGAGCAGTTCTTC.

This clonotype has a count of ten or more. The chain's CDR3 is CASSLELHLGTGELFF. The CDR3, as DNA: TGTGCCAGCAGTTTGGAGCTTCACCTTGGCACCGGGGAGCTGTTTTTT. This chain links TRBV28 with TRBJ2-2, with D unclear. The CDR3 is 16 amino acids. CDR1 MDHEN and CDR2 SYDVKM come from the germline V gene. Trimming took 3 bases from V and 4 from J, leaving 15 bases between them.

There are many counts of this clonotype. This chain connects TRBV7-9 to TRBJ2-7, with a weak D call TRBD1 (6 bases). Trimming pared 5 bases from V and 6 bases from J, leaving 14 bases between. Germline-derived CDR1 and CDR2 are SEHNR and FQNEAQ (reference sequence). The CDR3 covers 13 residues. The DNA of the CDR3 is TGTGCCAGCAGCCCCTTGGGGGCAGGCGAGCAGTACTTC. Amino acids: CASSPLGAGEQYF.

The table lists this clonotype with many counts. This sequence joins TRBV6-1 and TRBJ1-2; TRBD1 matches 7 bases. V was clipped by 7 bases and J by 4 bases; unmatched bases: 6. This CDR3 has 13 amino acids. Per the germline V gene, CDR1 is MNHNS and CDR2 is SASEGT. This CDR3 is CASNPTGSYGYTF. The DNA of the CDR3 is TGTGCCAGCAATCCGACAGGGTCCTATGGCTACACCTTC.

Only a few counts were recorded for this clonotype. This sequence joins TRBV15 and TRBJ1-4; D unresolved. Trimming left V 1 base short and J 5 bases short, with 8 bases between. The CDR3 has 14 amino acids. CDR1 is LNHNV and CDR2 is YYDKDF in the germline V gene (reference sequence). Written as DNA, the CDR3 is TGTGCCACCAGCAGAGGGTACCAGAATGAAAAACTGTTTTTT. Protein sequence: CATSRGYQNEKLFF.

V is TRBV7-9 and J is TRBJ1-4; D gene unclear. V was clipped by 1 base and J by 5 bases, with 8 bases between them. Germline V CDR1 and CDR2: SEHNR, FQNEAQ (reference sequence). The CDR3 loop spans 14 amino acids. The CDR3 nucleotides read TGTGCCAGCAGCTTAGTGATAAAGAATGAAAAACTGTTTTTT. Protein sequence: CASSLVIKNEKLFF.

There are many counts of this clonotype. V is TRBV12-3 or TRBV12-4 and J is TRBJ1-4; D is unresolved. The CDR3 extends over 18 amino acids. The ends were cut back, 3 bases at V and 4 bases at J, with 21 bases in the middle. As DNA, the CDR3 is TGTGCCAGCAGTTTGAGAGCGTGGTTGGCTTTACGTAATGAAAAACTGTTTTTT. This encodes CASSLRAWLALRNEKLFF.

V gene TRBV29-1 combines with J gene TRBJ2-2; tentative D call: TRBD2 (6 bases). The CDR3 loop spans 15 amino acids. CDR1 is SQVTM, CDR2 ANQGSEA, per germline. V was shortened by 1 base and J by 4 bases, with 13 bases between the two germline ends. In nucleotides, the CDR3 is TGCAGCGTTGAAGGTGGAGGGGCGGCCACCGGGGAGCTGTTTTTT. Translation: CSVEGGGAATGELFF.

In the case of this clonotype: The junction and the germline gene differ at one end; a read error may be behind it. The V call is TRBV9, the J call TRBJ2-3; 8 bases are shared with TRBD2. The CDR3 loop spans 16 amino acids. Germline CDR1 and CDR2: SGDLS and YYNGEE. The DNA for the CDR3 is TGTGCCAGCAGCGTAGCGGGGGGGCCTGGAACAGGTACGCAGTATTTT. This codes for CASSVAGGPGTGTQYF.

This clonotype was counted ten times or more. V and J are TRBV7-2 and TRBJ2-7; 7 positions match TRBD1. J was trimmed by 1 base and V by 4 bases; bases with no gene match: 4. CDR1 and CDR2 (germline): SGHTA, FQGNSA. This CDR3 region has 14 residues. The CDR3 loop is CASSSPGGSYEQYF. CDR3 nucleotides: TGTGCCAGCAGCTCCCCAGGGGGTTCCTACGAGCAGTACTTC. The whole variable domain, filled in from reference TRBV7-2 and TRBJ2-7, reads GAGVSQSPSNKVTEKGKDVELRCDPISGHTALYWYRQSLGQGLEFLIYFQGNSAPDKSGLPSDRFSAERTGGSVSTLTIQRTQQEDSAVYLCASSSPGGSYEQYFGPGTRLTVT.

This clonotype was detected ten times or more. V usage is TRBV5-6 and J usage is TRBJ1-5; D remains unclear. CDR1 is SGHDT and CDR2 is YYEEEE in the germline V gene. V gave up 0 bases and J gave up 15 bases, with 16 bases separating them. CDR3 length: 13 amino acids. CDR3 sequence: CASSLEGQPGLHF. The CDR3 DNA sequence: TGTGCCAGCAGCTTGGAAGGGCAGCCCGGATTGCATTTT.

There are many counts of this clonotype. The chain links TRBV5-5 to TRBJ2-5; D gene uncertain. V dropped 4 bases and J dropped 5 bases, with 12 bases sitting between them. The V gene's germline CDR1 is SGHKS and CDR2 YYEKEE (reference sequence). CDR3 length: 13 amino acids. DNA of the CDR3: TGTGCCAGCAGCATCCGGTTAAAGGAGACCCAGTACTTC. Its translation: CASSIRLKETQYF.

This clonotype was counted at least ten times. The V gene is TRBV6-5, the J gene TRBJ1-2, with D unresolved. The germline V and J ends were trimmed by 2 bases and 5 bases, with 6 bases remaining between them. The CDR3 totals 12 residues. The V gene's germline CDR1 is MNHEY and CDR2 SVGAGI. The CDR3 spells CASSYGNYGYTF. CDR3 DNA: TGTGCCAGCAGTTACGGGAATTATGGCTACACCTTC.

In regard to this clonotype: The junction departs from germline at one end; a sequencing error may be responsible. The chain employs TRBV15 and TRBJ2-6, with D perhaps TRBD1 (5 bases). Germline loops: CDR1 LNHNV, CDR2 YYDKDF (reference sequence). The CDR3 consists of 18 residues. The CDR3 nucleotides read TGTGCCACCAGCAGAGAGGGCAGGGAACCTCCTGGGACCAACGTCCTGACTTTC. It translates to CATSREGREPPGTNVLTF. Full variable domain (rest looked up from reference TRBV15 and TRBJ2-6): DAMVIQNPRYQVTQFGKPVTLSCSQTLNHNVMYWYQQKSSQAPKLLFHYYDKDFNNEADTPDNFQSRRPNTSFCFLDIRSPGLGDTAMYLCATSREGREPPGTNVLTFGAGSRLTVL.

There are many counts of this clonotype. CDR3 DNA sequence: TGTGCCAGCAGCTTAGTTATGGACAGGTCTAGCCAAGAGACCCAGTACTTC. It is translated as CASSLVMDRSSQETQYF. The rearrangement uses TRBV7-8 and TRBJ2-5; 7 bases line up with TRBD1. V trimming: 1 base; J trimming: 1 base; junction bases outside the gene matches: 9. The CDR3 consists of 17 residues. Germline lookup yields CDR1 SGHVS and CDR2 FQNEAQ.

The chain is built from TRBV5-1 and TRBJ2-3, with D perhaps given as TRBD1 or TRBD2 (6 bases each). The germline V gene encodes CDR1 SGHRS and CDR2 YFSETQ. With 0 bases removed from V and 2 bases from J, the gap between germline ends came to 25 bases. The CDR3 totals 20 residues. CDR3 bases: TGCGCCAGCAGCTTGGAGCTTTGGGGGCTGCGGGGCGGGGCCACAGATACGCAGTATTTT. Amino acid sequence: CASSLELWGLRGGATDTQYF.

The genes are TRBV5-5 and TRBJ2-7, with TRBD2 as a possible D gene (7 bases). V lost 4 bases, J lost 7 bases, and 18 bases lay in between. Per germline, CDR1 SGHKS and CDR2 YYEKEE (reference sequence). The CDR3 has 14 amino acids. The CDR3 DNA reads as TGTGCCAGCAGCCCCATGGGGGCCGGGAGGGAGCAGTACTTC. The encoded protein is CASSPMGAGREQYF.

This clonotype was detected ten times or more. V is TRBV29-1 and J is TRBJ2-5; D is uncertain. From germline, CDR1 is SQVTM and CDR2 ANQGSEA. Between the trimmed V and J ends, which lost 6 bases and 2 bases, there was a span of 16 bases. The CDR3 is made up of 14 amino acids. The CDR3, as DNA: TGCAGCGTCGTAGACGGTTGGAGTCAAGAGACCCAGTACTTC. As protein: CSVVDGWSQETQYF. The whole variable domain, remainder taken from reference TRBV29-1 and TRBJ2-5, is SAVISQKPSRDICQRGTSLTIQCQVDSQVTMMFWYRQQPGQSLTLIATANQGSEATYESGFVIDKFPISRPNLTFSTLTVSNMSPEDSSIYLCSVVDGWSQETQYFGPGTRLLVL.

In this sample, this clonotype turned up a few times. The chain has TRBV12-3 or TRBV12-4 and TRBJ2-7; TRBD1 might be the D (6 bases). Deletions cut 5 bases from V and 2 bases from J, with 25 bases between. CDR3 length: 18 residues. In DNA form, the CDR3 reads TGTGCCAGCAGTCCATACCCTCTTGAGGGACACAAAGCCTACGAGCAGTACTTC. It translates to CASSPYPLEGHKAYEQYF.

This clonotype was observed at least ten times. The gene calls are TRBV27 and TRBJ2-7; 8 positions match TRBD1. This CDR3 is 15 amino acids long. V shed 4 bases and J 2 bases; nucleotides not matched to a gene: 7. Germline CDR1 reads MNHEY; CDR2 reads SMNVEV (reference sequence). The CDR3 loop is CASSCRDRTPYEQYF. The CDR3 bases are TGTGCCAGCAGTTGCAGGGACAGGACTCCCTACGAGCAGTACTTC.

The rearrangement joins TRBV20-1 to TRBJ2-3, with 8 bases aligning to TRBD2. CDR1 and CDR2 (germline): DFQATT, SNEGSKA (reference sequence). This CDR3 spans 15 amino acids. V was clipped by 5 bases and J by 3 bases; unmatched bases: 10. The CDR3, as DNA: TGCAGTGCTGGAGTCGGGGGGGCTGGAACAGATACGCAGTATTTT. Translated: CSAGVGGAGTDTQYF.

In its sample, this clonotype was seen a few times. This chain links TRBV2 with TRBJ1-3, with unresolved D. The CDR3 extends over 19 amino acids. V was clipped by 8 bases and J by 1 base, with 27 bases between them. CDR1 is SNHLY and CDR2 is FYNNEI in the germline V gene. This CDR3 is CASERVISYKDLSGNTIYF. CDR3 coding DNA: TGTGCCAGCGAGAGGGTTATATCGTACAAGGACCTTTCTGGAAACACCATATATTTT.

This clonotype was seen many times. The CDR3 DNA is TGTGCCAGCAGCCTGGGACAGTCCCTCGCCTACGAGCAGTACTTC. Its protein product is CASSLGQSLAYEQYF. This chain connects TRBV11-2 to TRBJ2-7; 7 positions agree with TRBD1. Germline V gene lookup returns CDR1 SGHAT and CDR2 FQNNGV. J gave up 2 bases and V 5 bases, and 9 bases lay outside the gene matches. This CDR3 region has 15 residues.

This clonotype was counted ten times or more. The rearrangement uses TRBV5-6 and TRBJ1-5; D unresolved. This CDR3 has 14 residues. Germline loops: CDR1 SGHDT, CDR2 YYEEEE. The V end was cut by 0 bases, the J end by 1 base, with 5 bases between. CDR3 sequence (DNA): TGTGCCAGCAGCTTGGGCCTAAGCAATCAGCCCCAGCATTTT. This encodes CASSLGLSNQPQHF.

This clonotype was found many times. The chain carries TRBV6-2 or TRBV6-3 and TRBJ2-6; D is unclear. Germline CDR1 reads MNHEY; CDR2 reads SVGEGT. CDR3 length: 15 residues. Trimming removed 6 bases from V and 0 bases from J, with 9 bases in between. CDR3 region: CASSPVGSGANVLTF. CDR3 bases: TGTGCCAGCAGCCCTGTGGGCTCTGGGGCCAACGTCCTGACTTTC.

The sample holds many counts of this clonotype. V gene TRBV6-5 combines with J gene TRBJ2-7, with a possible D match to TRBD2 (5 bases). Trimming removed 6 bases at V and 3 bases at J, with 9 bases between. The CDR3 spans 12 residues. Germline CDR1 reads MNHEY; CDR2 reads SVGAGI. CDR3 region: CASSTRGYEQYF. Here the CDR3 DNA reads TGTGCCAGCAGCACTCGGGGCTACGAGCAGTACTTC.